These 21 T cell receptor beta chains came from one sample sequenced in a study of Graves' ophthalmopathy and Graves' hyperthyroidism. From RNA, the CDR3 regions of TCR beta chains were amplified and sequenced. Second-round multiplex PCR came after a first-round RT-PCR that employed HTBI primers. One entry per CDR3 protein results from TCRdb running MiXCR on the multiplex PCR reads. The sample has 1 million to 1.3 million distinct CDR3 sequences, 35% to 40% seen once. The sequenced material came from peripheral blood or thyroid tissue (not recorded which). The receptors derive from an adult man with Graves' hyperthyroidism.

The chain carries TRBV28 and TRBJ2-5; 7 positions agree with TRBD2. The V segment lost 2 bases and the J segment 7 bases; nucleotides outside the gene matches: 10. Germline CDR1 MDHEN, CDR2 SYDVKM. The CDR3 is made up of 15 amino acids. The CDR3 sequence: CASSLRLAVFGTQYF. The CDR3 DNA follows: TGTGCCAGCAGTTTAAGGCTAGCGGTTTTTGGGACCCAGTACTTC.

The J gene is TRBJ2-2, the V gene TRBV25-1; 9 nucleotides align to TRBD2. The CDR3 length is 15 residues. The germline CDR1 and CDR2 sequences are MGHDK and SYGVNS. V trimming: 3 bases; J trimming: 7 bases; junction bases outside the gene matches: 6. The CDR3: CASSERGGLGGELFF. As DNA, the CDR3 is TGTGCCAGCAGTGAGCGGGGGGGGCTTGGCGGGGAGCTGTTTTTT.

J is TRBJ2-5 and V is TRBV10-3, with D possibly TRBD2 on 5 matching bases. Germline loops: CDR1 ENHRY, CDR2 SYGVKD. CDR3 length equals 17 residues. V was cut by 2 bases and J by 5 bases, with 21 bases left in between. DNA of the CDR3: TGTGCCATCAGTGAGACGTCTGGGAGTGCCGTAGGGGAGACCCAGTACTTC. Encoded protein: CAISETSGSAVGETQYF.

This clonotype has a count of ten or more. The chain couples TRBV15 to TRBJ2-5, with 8 bases fitting TRBD1. The CDR3 contains 13 residues. J lost 2 bases, V lost 8 bases, and 4 bases had no gene match. Germline V CDR1 and CDR2: LNHNV, YYDKDF (reference sequence). CDR3 DNA sequence: TGTGCCACCGTGGGACAGGCGCAAGAGACCCAGTACTTC. Its protein is CATVGQAQETQYF.

The J gene is TRBJ2-5, the V gene TRBV7-9, with no clear D. The germline V gene encodes CDR1 SEHNR and CDR2 FQNEAQ (reference sequence). V dropped 1 base and J dropped 7 bases, with 10 bases sitting between them. The CDR3 length is 13 residues. DNA of the CDR3: TGTGCCAGCAGCTTAGGGGTGGAAAGGACCCAGTACTTC. Its translation: CASSLGVERTQYF. Filled out from reference TRBV7-9 and TRBJ2-5, the complete variable domain reads DTGVSQNPRHKITKRGQNVTFRCDPISEHNRLYWYRQTLGQGPEFLTYFQNEAQLEKSRLLSDRFSAERPKGSFSTLEIQRTEQGDSAMYLCASSLGVERTQYFGPGTRLLVL.

For this clonotype: A read error may account for a junction end that differs from germline. The gene calls are TRBV7-9 and TRBJ2-6; D not certain. There are 11 residues in the CDR3. Germline V gene data show CDR1 as SEHNR and CDR2 as FQNEAQ (reference sequence). CDR3 sequence reads: CASSLSQPEAF. In DNA, the CDR3 is TGTGCCAGCAGCTTATCACAACCCGAAGCTTTC.

The V call is TRBV10-3, the J call TRBJ2-2; TRBD2 aligns across 9 bases. Trimming at V came to 4 bases and at J to 7 bases, leaving 4 bases not matched to a gene. Germline V gives CDR1 ENHRY, CDR2 SYGVKD. The CDR3 has 14 amino acids. The chain's CDR3 is CAISVQREVGELFF. The CDR3 coding sequence is TGTGCCATCAGTGTCCAGCGGGAGGTCGGGGAGCTGTTTTTT.

This chain joins TRBV7-2 and TRBJ2-3; a possible D gene is TRBD1 (6 bases). The V gene's germline CDR1 is SGHTA and CDR2 FQGNSA. V was clipped by 6 bases and J by 0 bases, with 10 bases between them. The CDR3 sequence is 14 residues long. The DNA for the CDR3 is TGTGCCAGCAGAGACAGGACTAGCACAGATACGCAGTATTTT. Its translation is CASRDRTSTDTQYF.

The chain carries TRBV5-1 and TRBJ1-1, with 7 bases fitting TRBD1. Losses at the gene ends were 0 bases for V and 5 bases for J; bases not matched to a gene: 4. The CDR3 runs to 14 residues. Germline CDR1 SGHRS, CDR2 YFSETQ. Written as DNA, the CDR3 is TGCGCCAGCAGCTTGGTGGACAGGATTACTGAAGCTTTCTTT. Protein: CASSLVDRITEAFF.

This clonotype was recorded a few times. This rearrangement joins TRBV15 to TRBJ2-2; TRBD2 aligns across 11 bases. Trimming at V came to 0 bases and at J to 4 bases, leaving 4 bases not matched to a gene. The germline gives CDR1 LNHNV, CDR2 YYDKDF (reference sequence). The CDR3 is made up of 17 amino acids. The CDR3 reads CATSRDRTSGSTGELFF. Written as DNA, the CDR3 is TGTGCCACCAGCAGAGATCGAACTAGCGGGAGCACCGGGGAGCTGTTTTTT.

This clonotype was observed at least ten times. This chain uses TRBV12-3 or TRBV12-4 with TRBJ1-1; 7 bases agree with TRBD1. Trimming took 4 bases from V and 0 from J; bases not matched to a gene: 5. This CDR3 has 15 amino acids. In nucleotides, the CDR3 is TGTGCCAGCAGTTCAGGGGGGGGCATGAACACTGAAGCTTTCTTT. It specifies CASSSGGGMNTEAFF.

This clonotype was seen a few times. This chain connects TRBV12-3 or TRBV12-4 to TRBJ1-1; D perhaps matches TRBD1 (6 bases). Trimming cost V 7 bases and J 0 bases, with 18 bases left between them. This CDR3 contains 16 residues. CDR3 bases: TGTGCCAGCACCCCACGGGGGGGCAGTTTGAACACTGAAGCTTTCTTT. It is translated as CASTPRGGSLNTEAFF.

This clonotype occurred many times. V usage is TRBV10-3 and J usage is TRBJ1-6, with TRBD1 as a possible D gene (5 bases). V was trimmed by 6 bases and J by 7 bases, leaving 10 bases between them. The CDR3 spans 13 residues. Germline V lookup: CDR1 ENHRY, CDR2 SYGVKD. This CDR3 reads CAISQGVNSPLHF. CDR3 DNA sequence: TGTGCCATCAGCCAGGGAGTGAATTCACCCCTCCACTTT.

Of note for this clonotype: Just one base apart from a much larger clone, this may be a read error. This chain uses TRBV7-6 with TRBJ2-2, with 11 bases that match TRBD2. The germline V gene encodes CDR1 SGHVS and CDR2 FNYEAQ. This CDR3 spans 16 amino acids. CDR3 region: CASSVLAGGRTGELLF. CDR3 bases: TGTGCCAGCAGCGTGCTAGCGGGAGGTCGTACCGGGGAGCTGCTTTTT.

This clonotype was detected only once. This rearrangement joins TRBV29-1 to TRBJ1-2; 10 bases map to TRBD1. Germline-derived CDR1 and CDR2 are SQVTM and ANQGSEA. This CDR3 region has 12 residues. The J segment lost 4 bases and the V segment lost 7 bases, leaving 3 bases of the junction unmatched. As DNA, the CDR3 is TGCAGCGGCGACAGGGGGCTCTATGGCTACACCTTC. Its translation: CSGDRGLYGYTF.

This sequence joins TRBV24-1 and TRBJ2-5, with 13 bases matching TRBD2. The germline V gene encodes CDR1 KGHDR and CDR2 SFDVKD. The CDR3 loop spans 20 amino acids. After removal of 4 bases from V and 11 bases from J, the junction contained 24 bases not matched to a gene. CDR3 nucleotide sequence: TGTGCCACCAGTGAACGTTCCCCGGGACTAGCGGGACGGAGTGTCAATGAGCAGTACTTC. As protein: CATSERSPGLAGRSVNEQYF.

This clonotype was picked up a small number of times. The chain uses TRBV27 and TRBJ1-2, with unresolved D. The CDR3 is made up of 14 amino acids. From germline, CDR1 is MNHEY and CDR2 SMNVEV (reference sequence). V lost 3 bases and J 2 bases, leaving 10 bases between the germline ends. This CDR3 reads CASSFDFRNYGYTF. CDR3 nucleotide sequence: TGTGCCAGCAGTTTTGATTTCAGGAACTATGGCTACACCTTC.

The sample holds many counts of this clonotype. This chain joins TRBV13 and TRBJ2-7; D call uncertain. Trimming left V 5 bases short and J 3 bases short, with 8 bases between. Per germline, CDR1 PRHDT and CDR2 FYEKMQ (reference sequence). The CDR3 is 12 amino acids. The CDR3 bases are TGTGCCAGCAGCAAAGACCGCTACGAGCAGTACTTC. It translates to CASSKDRYEQYF.

The chain couples TRBV15 to TRBJ1-6, with a tentative D call TRBD1 (5 bases). The V and J ends lost 3 bases and 9 bases respectively, with 15 bases between them. Germline CDR1 LNHNV, CDR2 YYDKDF (reference sequence). The CDR3 has 15 amino acids. This CDR3 reads CATSREGSISSPLHF. CDR3 nucleotides: TGTGCCACCAGCAGGGAGGGGAGCATCAGTTCACCCCTCCACTTT.

This clonotype was seen repeatedly, ten times or more. The chain employs TRBV7-8 and TRBJ2-2, with TRBD2 matching 7 bases. V lost 2 bases, J lost 5 bases, and 11 bases stayed unmatched. Per germline, CDR1 SGHVS and CDR2 FQNEAQ. The CDR3 covers 17 residues. CDR3 DNA: TGTGCCAGCAGCTTATATGTAGCGGGCGAGCAGACCGGGGAGCTGTTTTTT. Translated, it gives CASSLYVAGEQTGELFF.

The chain uses TRBV5-6 and TRBJ1-1, with D perhaps matching TRBD1 (6 bases). CDR1 is SGHDT and CDR2 is YYEEEE in the germline V gene. This CDR3 is built from 18 residues. Trimming stripped 1 base from V and 0 bases from J, with 19 bases between. CDR3 loop: CASSLSRQGRALNTEAFF. The CDR3 DNA follows: TGTGCCAGCAGCTTGTCAAGGCAGGGGAGGGCATTGAACACTGAAGCTTTCTTT.